Shown below are 24 T cell receptor beta chains from a single sample sequenced in a study of control samples from healthy donors and cancer patients. Sequencing was performed with immunoSEQ multiplex PCR; in TCRdb, only in-frame clones are kept and a portion is missing. The sample lists approximately 82,000 clones, approximately 93% occurring once. Sample: PBMCs. All receptors derive from a woman in her thirties or forties with lung cancer.

This chain joins TRBV27 and TRBJ1-6, with D uncertain. V dropped 0 bases and J dropped 6 bases, with 9 bases sitting between them. The CDR3 has 15 amino acids. The germline V gene has CDR1 MNHEY and CDR2 SMNVEV (reference sequence). The CDR3 nucleotides read TGTGCCAGCAGTTTATCCCTTGCGGGTAATTCACCCCTCCACTTT. Translation gives CASSLSLAGNSPLHF.

V and J are TRBV7-2 and TRBJ1-1, with D possibly TRBD1 on 6 matching bases. V lost 6 bases and J lost 1, with 15 bases in between. Germline-derived CDR1 and CDR2 are SGHTA and FQGNSA. CDR3 length: 15 amino acids. The CDR3 spells CASSEPGTPNTEAFF. CDR3 nucleotides: TGTGCCAGCAGTGAGCCCGGGACACCGAACACTGAAGCTTTCTTT.

This chain joins TRBV30 and TRBJ2-4; D is ambiguous. The CDR3 runs to 15 residues. The V gene lost 1 base and the J gene lost 0 bases, with 10 bases spanning the gap. Germline lookup yields CDR1 GTSNPN and CDR2 SVGIG (reference sequence). The CDR3 DNA follows: TGTGCCTGGAGTGCCAAAATACTAGCCAAAAACATTCAGTACTTC. This codes for CAWSAKILAKNIQYF.

The rearrangement joins TRBV29-1 to TRBJ2-2; TRBD1 might be the D (5 bases). Deletions cut 5 bases from V and 1 base from J, with 11 bases between. This CDR3 comprises 14 residues. Germline lookup yields CDR1 SQVTM and CDR2 ANQGSEA. The DNA of the CDR3 is TGCAGCGTTACAGGAGCGTGGAACACCGGGGAGCTGTTTTTT. Amino acid sequence: CSVTGAWNTGELFF.

The V gene is TRBV29-1, the J gene TRBJ2-2; D is possibly TRBD2 (5 bases). In germline, CDR1 is SQVTM, CDR2 ANQGSEA. Deletions cut 7 bases from V and 8 bases from J, with 8 bases between. The length of the CDR3 is 10 residues. The CDR3 loop is CSGWEGELFF. For the CDR3, the DNA is TGCAGCGGTTGGGAGGGGGAGCTGTTTTTT.

J is TRBJ1-5 and V is TRBV2, with unresolved D. The germline gives CDR1 SNHLY, CDR2 FYNNEI. The CDR3 runs to 14 residues. Trimming cost V 4 bases and J 2 bases, with 9 bases left between them. CDR3 region: CASSARNRNQPQHF. CDR3 nucleotide sequence: TGTGCCAGCAGTGCACGGAATCGCAATCAGCCCCAGCATTTT.

The gene calls are TRBV10-3 and TRBJ1-1; D may be TRBD1 (5 bases). Trimming shortened V by 6 bases and J by 1 base, and 15 bases separated the two germline ends. Germline V gene data show CDR1 as ENHRY and CDR2 as SYGVKD. This CDR3 has 15 residues. Written as DNA, the CDR3 is TGTGCCATCAGCGGAATAAAAGGGGAGAACACTGAAGCTTTCTTT. Translating gives CAISGIKGENTEAFF.

CDR3 loop: CSVDRLRAGGYVRETQYF. The CDR3 DNA sequence: TGCAGCGTTGACCGTCTCCGAGCAGGGGGATACGTCCGAGAGACCCAGTACTTC. This chain joins TRBV29-1 and TRBJ2-5; 7 bases agree with TRBD1. Germline-derived CDR1 and CDR2 are SQVTM and ANQGSEA. The CDR3 has 18 amino acids. Trimming removed 3 bases from V and 4 bases from J; junction bases left unmatched: 20.

The chain is built from TRBV19 and TRBJ2-1; maybe TRBD2 (5 bases). V was pared by 2 bases and J by 2 bases, with 10 bases between. The CDR3 spans 15 residues. Germline V CDR1 and CDR2: LNHDA, SQIVND (reference sequence). In DNA form, the CDR3 reads TGTGCCAGTAGTATATCCGGGGAGCCCTACAATGAGCAGTTCTTC. Protein sequence: CASSISGEPYNEQFF.

CDR3 loop: CASSYSGSLGEKLFF. DNA of the CDR3: TGTGCCAGCAGTTACTCAGGCAGTTTAGGCGAAAAACTGTTTTTT. This sequence joins TRBV6-5 and TRBJ1-4, with unresolved D. This CDR3 has 15 amino acids. CDR1 is MNHEY, CDR2 SVGAGI, per germline. V gave up 0 bases and J gave up 8 bases, with 13 bases separating them.

V and J are TRBV7-6 and TRBJ1-2, with 7 bases that match TRBD1. CDR1 SGHVS and CDR2 FNYEAQ come from the germline V gene. The V gene end was trimmed by 5 bases and the J gene end by 1 base; junction bases not matched to a gene: 10. This CDR3 is 16 amino acids long. This CDR3 is CASSPTRDRVNYGYTF. Here the CDR3 DNA reads TGTGCCAGCAGCCCAACAAGGGACAGAGTTAACTATGGCTACACCTTC.

The chain recombines TRBV19 with TRBJ1-1; no clear D gene. V was clipped by 8 bases and J by 0 bases, with 10 bases between them. This CDR3 has 13 residues. The germline V gene encodes CDR1 LNHDA and CDR2 SQIVND (reference sequence). CDR3 loop: CASQTGMNTEAFF. In DNA form, the CDR3 reads TGTGCCAGTCAGACCGGTATGAACACTGAAGCTTTCTTT. Looking up the rest from reference TRBV19 and TRBJ1-1 gives the full variable domain: DGGITQSPKYLFRKEGQNVTLSCEQNLNHDAMYWYRQDPGQGLRLIYYSQIVNDFQKGDIAEGYSVSREKKESFPLTVTSAQKNPTAFYLCASQTGMNTEAFFGQGTRLTVV.

The chain uses TRBV28 and TRBJ2-7, with 7 nucleotides matching TRBD1. Unmatched junction bases numbered 6, after V lost 8 bases and J lost 2 bases. The CDR3 spans 13 residues. Germline CDR1 MDHEN, CDR2 SYDVKM. CDR3 amino acids: CASSGTAPYEQYF. DNA of the CDR3: TGTGCCAGCTCTGGGACAGCTCCCTACGAGCAGTACTTC.

V gene TRBV5-1 combines with J gene TRBJ1-5; weak D call: TRBD1 (5 bases). Germline assignment: CDR1 SGHRS and CDR2 YFSETQ. CDR3 size: 14 residues. The V end lost 5 bases, the J end lost 5 bases, and 14 bases lay between the germline ends. The CDR3, as DNA: TGCGCCAGCAGTGTCGGGACGGACCATCAGCCCCAGCATTTT. Protein sequence: CASSVGTDHQPQHF.

CDR3 coding DNA: TGCGCCAGCAGCTTCGGCACAGATACGCAGTATTTT. It codes for CASSFGTDTQYF. This chain joins TRBV5-1 and TRBJ2-3; D gene unclear. The germline V gene encodes CDR1 SGHRS and CDR2 YFSETQ. Trimming took off 2 bases at V and 1 base at J, with 2 bases between the two ends. The CDR3 is 12 amino acids.

This sequence joins TRBV12-3 or TRBV12-4 and TRBJ1-2; unclear D gene. The CDR3 contains 11 residues. V lost 2 bases and J 5 bases, leaving 3 bases between the germline ends. CDR3 region: CASSLKYGYTF. The CDR3 nucleotides read TGTGCCAGCAGTTTAAAATATGGCTACACCTTC.

The genes are TRBV29-1 and TRBJ2-1; D unresolved. Germline loops: CDR1 SQVTM, CDR2 ANQGSEA. CDR3 length: 18 amino acids. Trimming stripped 0 bases from V and 8 bases from J, with 26 bases between. CDR3 sequence: CSVEDMARPRTYRYEQFF. CDR3 sequence (DNA): TGCAGCGTTGAAGATATGGCTCGGCCTCGCACGTATCGATATGAGCAGTTCTTC.

This sequence joins TRBV7-9 and TRBJ2-1, with a weak D call TRBD1 (6 bases). The V and J ends lost 1 base and 4 bases respectively, with 8 bases between them. The CDR3 consists of 14 residues. CDR1 is SEHNR, CDR2 FQNEAQ, per germline (reference sequence). The CDR3, as DNA: TGTGCCAGCAGCTTAGGGCAGGGGTACAATGAGCAGTTCTTC. It specifies CASSLGQGYNEQFF.

This chain links TRBV11-1 with TRBJ1-1; D remains unclear. The CDR3 is 15 amino acids. V shed 0 bases and J shed 3 bases, with 11 bases lying between them. Germline V CDR1 and CDR2: SGHAT, FQDESV (reference sequence). The CDR3 DNA reads TGTGCCAGCAGCTTAGCCTCGGTAGGGTACACTGAAGCTTTCTTT. Amino acid sequence: CASSLASVGYTEAFF.

The sample holds one count of this clone. The chain couples TRBV6-5 to TRBJ1-6; 7 bases line up with TRBD1. J was trimmed by 11 bases and V by 8 bases; bases with no gene match: 9. The CDR3 runs 13 residues. Germline V gives CDR1 MNHEY, CDR2 SVGAGI. The CDR3 is CASQSKGAPPLHF. CDR3 bases: TGTGCCAGCCAAAGTAAGGGGGCCCCACCCCTCCACTTT.

The chain has TRBV6-1 and TRBJ2-1, with 7 bases fitting TRBD2. There are 16 residues in the CDR3. J was trimmed by 7 bases and V by 1 base; bases with no gene match: 10. Germline CDR1 and CDR2: MNHNS and SASEGT. Here the CDR3 DNA reads TGTGCCAGCAGTGAAGTGGGCGGGGGAGTGGGTAATGAGCAGTTCTTC. It translates to CASSEVGGGVGNEQFF.

The chain is built from TRBV5-4 and TRBJ2-5; tentatively, D is TRBD1 (6 bases). Trimming took off 1 base at V and 2 bases at J, with 12 bases between the two ends. Germline CDR1 SGHNT, CDR2 YYREEE (reference sequence). The CDR3 has 15 residues. In nucleotides, the CDR3 is TGTGCCAGCAGCTTGCAGGGGAAGGGGCAAGAGACCCAGTACTTC. Its protein product is CASSLQGKGQETQYF.

This clone was seen a single time. The V call is TRBV19, the J call TRBJ2-2, with D perhaps given as TRBD1 or TRBD2 (6 bases each). The CDR3 has 16 amino acids. V lost 6 bases and J lost 6, with 20 bases in between. Germline CDR1 reads LNHDA; CDR2 reads SQIVND (reference sequence). CDR3 in amino acids: CASRRGLPGVPGELFF. CDR3 coding DNA: TGTGCCAGTAGAAGGGGACTCCCAGGGGTCCCCGGGGAGCTGTTTTTT.

The rearrangement uses TRBV5-1 and TRBJ2-7; D is unresolved. This CDR3 is built from 12 residues. CDR1 is SGHRS and CDR2 is YFSETQ in the germline V gene. V dropped 4 bases and J dropped 0 bases, with 5 bases sitting between them. This chain's CDR3 is CASSPDSYEQYF. The CDR3 DNA reads as TGCGCCAGCAGCCCCGACTCCTACGAGCAGTACTTC.